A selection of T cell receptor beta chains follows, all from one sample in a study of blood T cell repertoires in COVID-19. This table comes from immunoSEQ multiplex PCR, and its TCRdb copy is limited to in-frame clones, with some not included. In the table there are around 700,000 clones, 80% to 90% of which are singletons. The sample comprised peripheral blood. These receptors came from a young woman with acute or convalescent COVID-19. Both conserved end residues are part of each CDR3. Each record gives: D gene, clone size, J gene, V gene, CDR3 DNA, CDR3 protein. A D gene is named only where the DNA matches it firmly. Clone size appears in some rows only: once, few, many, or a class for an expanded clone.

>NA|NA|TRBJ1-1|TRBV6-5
TGTGCCAGCAGCCCGGTTGTGGGAGGGACTGAAGCTTTCTTT
CASSPVVGGTEAFF
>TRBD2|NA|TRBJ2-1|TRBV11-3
TGTGCCAGCAGCTTAGGGCTAGCGGGGGGCCCCTCCTACAATGAGCAGTTCTTC
CASSLGLAGGPSYNEQFF
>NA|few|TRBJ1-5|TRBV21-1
TGTGCCAGCAGCATCAACAGGGCGAGGAATCAGCCCCAGCATTTT
CASSINRARNQPQHF
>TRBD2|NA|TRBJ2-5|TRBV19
TGTGCCAGTAGTTTTGGACTAGCGGGGTACCAAGAGACCCAGTACTTC
CASSFGLAGYQETQYF
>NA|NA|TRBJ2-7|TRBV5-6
TGTGCCAGCAGAAGTCTCTACGGGCAGTACTTC
CASRSLYGQYF
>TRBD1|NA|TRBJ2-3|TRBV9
TGTGCCAGCAGCCCACGGGACAGGCGAATCACAGATACGCAGTATTTT
CASSPRDRRITDTQYF
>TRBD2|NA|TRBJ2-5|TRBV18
TGTGCCAGCTCACCATCCACAGCGGGGATACCTGGGACCCAGTACTTC
CASSPSTAGIPGTQYF
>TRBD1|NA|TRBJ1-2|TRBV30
TGTGCCTGGTTTTCGACAGGGTTGAGGTACACCTTC
CAWFSTGLRYTF
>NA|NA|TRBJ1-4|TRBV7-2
TGTGCCAGCAGTTCGTGGGAGCTCGGCGGGGAAAAACTGTTTTTT
CASSSWELGGEKLFF
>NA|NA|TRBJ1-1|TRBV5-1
TGCGCCAGCAGCTTGGAGCCAGGGTTGAACACTGAAGCTTTCTTT
CASSLEPGLNTEAFF